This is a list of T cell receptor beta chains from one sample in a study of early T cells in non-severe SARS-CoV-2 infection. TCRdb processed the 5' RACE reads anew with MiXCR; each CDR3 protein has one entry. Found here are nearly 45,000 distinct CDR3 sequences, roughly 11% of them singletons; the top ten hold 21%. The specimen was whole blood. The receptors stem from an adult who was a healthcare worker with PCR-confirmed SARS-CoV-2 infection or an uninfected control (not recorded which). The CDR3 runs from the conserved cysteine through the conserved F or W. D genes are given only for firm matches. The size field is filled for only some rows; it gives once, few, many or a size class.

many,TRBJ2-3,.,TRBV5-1,TGCGCCAGCAGCTTGACTAACACAGATACGCAGTATTTT,CASSLTNTDTQYF
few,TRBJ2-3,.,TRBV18,TGTGCCAGCTCACCACTAAGGAGCACAGATACGCAGTATTTT,CASSPLRSTDTQYF
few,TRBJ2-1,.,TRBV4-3,TGCGCCAGCAGCCAAGATCAGGGGAGCAACAATGAGCAGTTCTTC,CASSQDQGSNNEQFF
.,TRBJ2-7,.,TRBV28,TGTGCCAGCAGTTACCCCCGGGACAAAGAGCAGTACTTC,CASSYPRDKEQYF
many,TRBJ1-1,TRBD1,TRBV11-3,TGTGCCAGCAGCCAGGGGGGACCAAACGAAGCTTTCTTT,CASSQGGPNEAFF
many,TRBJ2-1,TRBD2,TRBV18,TGTGCCAGCTCACCAATTCTAGCGGAGCTCCATGAGCAGTTCTTC,CASSPILAELHEQFF
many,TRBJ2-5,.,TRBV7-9,TGTGCCAGCAGCTTAGACCAAGAGACCCAGTACTTC,CASSLDQETQYF
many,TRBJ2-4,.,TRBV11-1,TGTGCCAGCAGCTTTTTTAGGGCAGGGCAGGACAAAAACATTCAGTACTTC,CASSFFRAGQDKNIQYF
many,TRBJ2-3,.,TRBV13,TGTGCCAGCAGCTTAGAGGGGGGCCTCCCCTATTTGACAGATACGCAGTATTTT,CASSLEGGLPYLTDTQYF
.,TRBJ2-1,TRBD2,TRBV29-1,TGCAGCGTTCCTAGCGGGAGGGCTGAGCAGTTCTTC,CSVPSGRAEQFF
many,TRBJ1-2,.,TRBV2,TGTGCCAGCAGTGAAACTTTACGCTATGGCTACACCTTC,CASSETLRYGYTF
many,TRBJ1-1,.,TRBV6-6,TGTGCCAGCAGTTACGTTCAGGGCACTGAAGCTTTCTTT,CASSYVQGTEAFF
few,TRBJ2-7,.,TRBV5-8,TGTGCCAGCAGCTTGGATCTCAGCGTGGAGGGTTCCGAGCAGTACTTC,CASSLDLSVEGSEQYF
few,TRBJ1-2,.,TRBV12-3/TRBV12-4,TGTGCCAGCAGTCCCCGGGGGCAAGGGGCTGGCTACACCTTC,CASSPRGQGAGYTF
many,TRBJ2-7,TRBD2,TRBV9,TGTGCCAGCAGCCCCCCTCTAGCGGGGCCATACGAGCAGTACTTC,CASSPPLAGPYEQYF
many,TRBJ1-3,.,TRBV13,TGTGCCAGCAGCTCGGAACGGACAGCTGGAAACACCATATATTTT,CASSSERTAGNTIYF
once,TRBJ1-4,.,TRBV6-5,TGTGCCAGCAGTGACACCGGACAAGGGGAAAAACTGTTTTTT,CASSDTGQGEKLFF
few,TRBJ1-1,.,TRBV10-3,TGTGCCATCAGTGAACGGTCCGTTGGCACTGAAGCTTTCTTT,CAISERSVGTEAFF
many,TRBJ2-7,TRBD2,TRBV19,TGTGCCAGTAGTATTGCGACTAGCGGGATCCACGAGCAGTACTTC,CASSIATSGIHEQYF
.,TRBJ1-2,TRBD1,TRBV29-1,TGCAGCGTTGATCGGGGACAGGAGAACTATGGCTACACCTTC,CSVDRGQENYGYTF
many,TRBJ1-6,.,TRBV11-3,TGTGCCAGCAGCTTGGCGCCTAATTCACCCCTCCACTTT,CASSLAPNSPLHF
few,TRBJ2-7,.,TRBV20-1,TGCAGTGCCGGGACACAAACCTACGAGCAGTACTTC,CSAGTQTYEQYF
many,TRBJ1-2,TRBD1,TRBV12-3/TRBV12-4,TGTGCCAGCAGTCACCGGGACCTAGGACAGGGGCTATTTAACTATGGCTACACCTTC,CASSHRDLGQGLFNYGYTF
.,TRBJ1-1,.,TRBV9,TGTGCCAGCAGCGTTAGGGCTGCGAACACTGAAGCTTTCTTT,CASSVRAANTEAFF
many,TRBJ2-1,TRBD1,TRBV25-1,TGTGCCAGCAGTGAATACACAGGGGGCCGGAATGAGCAGTTCTTC,CASSEYTGGRNEQFF
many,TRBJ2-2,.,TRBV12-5,TGTGCTAGTGGTTTGGGACTAGACTCGAACACCGGGGAGCTGTTTTTT,CASGLGLDSNTGELFF
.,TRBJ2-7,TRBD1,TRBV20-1,TGCAGTGCTAGAGACTGGGGACAGGGTACCTACGAGCAGTACTTC,CSARDWGQGTYEQYF
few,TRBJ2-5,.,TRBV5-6,TGTGCCAGCAGCCCGTACCAAGAGACCCAGTACTTC,CASSPYQETQYF
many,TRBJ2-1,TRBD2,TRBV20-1,TGCAGTGCTAGAGACCGCGGGACTAGCGGGAGAGTTGCCTACAATGAGCAGTTCTTC,CSARDRGTSGRVAYNEQFF
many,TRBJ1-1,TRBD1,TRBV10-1,TGCGCCAGAGAAGACAGGGTGTTGAACACTGAAGCTTTCTTT,CAREDRVLNTEAFF
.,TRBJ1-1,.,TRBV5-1,TGCGCCAGCAGCTTGGGACCCTGGGAGAACACTGAAGCTTTCTTT,CASSLGPWENTEAFF
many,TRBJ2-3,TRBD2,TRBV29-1,TGCAGCGTTGAAGCAGTAGCGGGAGTGGGGACAGATACGCAGTATTTT,CSVEAVAGVGTDTQYF